This T cell receptor (beta chain) is from a study of cytomegalovirus exposure and HLA in healthy donors. This CDR3 is built from 13 residues. Germline-derived CDR1 and CDR2 are SGHVS and FNYEAQ. Trimming left V 2 bases short and J 3 bases short, with 5 bases between. The PCR made use of 60 Vbeta and 13 Jbeta primers. Measured with immunoSEQ multiplex PCR; TCRdb has only the in-frame clones, and not every one. Altogether tens of thousands of clones are present, about two thirds being singletons, with the ten largest covering approximately 8.2%. The J gene is TRBJ1-3, the V gene TRBV7-6; tentative D call: TRBD1 (5 bases). The TCR was taken from a man in his sixties in good health and CMV-seronegative. Sequencing used PBMCs. The CDR3 DNA sequence: TGTGCCAGCAGCTTACAGGGTGGAAACACCATATATTTT. Amino acids: CASSLQGGNTIYF.